The 29 T cell receptor beta chains listed next were all sequenced from one sample in a study of CD8+ T cells in alopecia areata. It was cDNA, reverse transcribed from extracted RNA, that served as the sequencing template. Clones were sequenced by immunoSEQ multiplex PCR, and TCRdb holds only the in-frame ones, with some missing. The data contain about 200,000 clones, roughly three fifths of them singletons. The sequencing sample was made of CD8+ T cells sorted from blood. These receptors were collected from a human donor in good health.

V usage is TRBV6-5 and J usage is TRBJ1-2; D remains ambiguous. The CDR3 is 15 amino acids. V gave up 1 base and J gave up 2 bases, with 11 bases separating them. Germline V gene sequence: CDR1 MNHEY, CDR2 SVGAGI. The CDR3 bases are TGTGCCAGCAGTTACTGGACCGACTCGAACTATGGCTACACCTTC. As protein: CASSYWTDSNYGYTF.

The gene calls are TRBV7-9 and TRBJ2-3, with 9 bases matching TRBD2. The trim removed 5 bases at V and 4 bases at J, leaving 4 bases unmatched. From germline, CDR1 is SEHNR and CDR2 FQNEAQ (reference sequence). This CDR3 has 14 amino acids. CDR3 DNA: TGTGCCAGCAGCCCTAGCGGGGAGGCAGATACGCAGTATTTT. Translated, it gives CASSPSGEADTQYF.

The CDR3 sequence: CASSQVPGNTEAFF. The CDR3 region has the DNA TGTGCCAGCAGCCAAGTTCCGGGGAACACTGAAGCTTTCTTT. This chain connects TRBV14 to TRBJ1-1; D gene uncertain. This CDR3 spans 14 amino acids. CDR1 is SGHDN, CDR2 FVKESK, per germline. V was pared by 1 base and J by 1 base, with 7 bases between.

The J gene is TRBJ1-6, the V gene TRBV4-1; D might be TRBD1 (5 bases). The CDR3 runs 16 residues. Germline assignment: CDR1 MGHRA and CDR2 YSYEKL. The V end was cut by 4 bases, the J end by 14 bases, with 24 bases between. The CDR3 reads CASSPRVGLGELTLHF. CDR3 nucleotides: TGCGCCAGCAGCCCAAGGGTCGGCCTGGGGGAGTTGACCCTCCACTTT.

This clone showed up just a few times. The genes are TRBV11-2 and TRBJ1-1; D unclear. Trimming took 7 bases from V and 6 from J, leaving 15 bases between them. CDR1 SGHAT and CDR2 FQNNGV come from the germline V gene. The CDR3 extends over 13 amino acids. For the CDR3, the DNA is TGTGCCAGCAACAACGGTCTTCTGGCTGAAGCTTTCTTT. This encodes CASNNGLLAEAFF. The whole variable domain, remainder taken from reference TRBV11-2 and TRBJ1-1, is EAGVAQSPRYKIIEKRQSVAFWCNPISGHATLYWYQQILGQGPKLLIQFQNNGVVDDSQLPKDRFSAERLKGVDSTLKIQPAKLEDSAVYLCASNNGLLAEAFFGQGTRLTVV.

This clone appeared a few times. The V gene is TRBV7-2, the J gene TRBJ2-4, with 7 bases that match TRBD2. CDR3 length equals 16 residues. The V and J ends lost 3 bases and 0 bases, in that order; junction bases with no gene match: 5. Germline V gene lookup returns CDR1 SGHTA and CDR2 FQGNSA. The CDR3 DNA is TGTGCCAGCAGCTTTGAGGGCGGGGGAGCCAAAAACATTCAGTACTTC. It translates to CASSFEGGGAKNIQYF.

The CDR3 bases are TGTGCCAGCAGTGAGGACTCGAGCTCCTACAATGAGCAGTTCTTC. This sequence encodes CASSEDSSSYNEQFF. The V gene is TRBV2, the J gene TRBJ2-1; a weak D match, TRBD2 (5 bases). Germline CDR1 is SNHLY and CDR2 is FYNNEI. CDR3 length: 15 residues. V was pared by 3 bases and J by 0 bases, with 9 bases between.

The chain is built from TRBV2 and TRBJ2-1; D gene unclear. CDR1 and CDR2 (germline): SNHLY, FYNNEI. The CDR3 is made up of 9 amino acids. The germline V and J ends were trimmed by 1 base and 11 bases, with 0 bases remaining between them. The CDR3 DNA reads as TGTGCCAGCAGTGAAGAGCAGTTCTTC. The encoded protein is CASSEEQFF.

The chain has TRBV2 and TRBJ2-7, with D perhaps being TRBD1 or TRBD2 (6 bases each). V lost 10 bases and J 2 bases, leaving 9 bases between the germline ends. CDR1 and CDR2 from the germline V gene are SNHLY and FYNNEI. This CDR3 contains 11 residues. As DNA, the CDR3 is TGTGCCACGGGGGCCCCCTACGAGCAGTACTTC. Translation gives CATGAPYEQYF.

The V call is TRBV9, the J call TRBJ2-3, with D uncertain. Germline loops: CDR1 SGDLS, CDR2 YYNGEE. V lost 0 bases to trimming and J lost 3 bases, with 5 bases between them. The CDR3 is made up of 13 amino acids. The DNA for the CDR3 is TGTGCCAGCAGCGTAGATATGACAGATACGCAGTATTTT. Translated, it gives CASSVDMTDTQYF.

V and J are TRBV15 and TRBJ1-2, with TRBD1 matching over 9 bases. Germline V gene data show CDR1 as LNHNV and CDR2 as YYDKDF (reference sequence). This CDR3 comprises 18 residues. Losses at the gene ends were 0 bases for V and 7 bases for J; bases not matched to a gene: 15. The CDR3 region has the DNA TGTGCCACCAGCAGAGATCGGGTAGTGTCGGGACAGGGCTCTGGCTACACCTTC. It codes for CATSRDRVVSGQGSGYTF.

This clone was seen only a few times. The rearrangement joins TRBV19 to TRBJ1-6, with TRBD1 identical over 8 bases. The CDR3 length is 14 residues. From germline, CDR1 is LNHDA and CDR2 SQIVND (reference sequence). Germline trimming cut 3 bases from V and 10 bases from J; bases unmatched to any gene: 5. CDR3 protein: CASSIGAGGSPLHF. DNA for the CDR3: TGTGCCAGTAGTATCGGGGCAGGGGGCTCACCCCTCCACTTT.

J is TRBJ2-5 and V is TRBV6-6; D remains unclear. The J call may be incorrect, as the DNA end agrees better with TRBJ2-7. CDR1 MNHNY and CDR2 SVGAGI come from the germline V gene (reference sequence). This CDR3 has 15 amino acids. The CDR3 DNA reads as TGTGCCAGCAGTTACCACGCGGATAGCTCCTACGAGCAGTACTTC. Translation: CASSYHADSSYEQYF.

The chain carries TRBV4-1 and TRBJ2-7, with TRBD2 matching 10 bases. V dropped 0 bases and J dropped 6; count of bases not matched to a gene: 5. The germline CDR1 and CDR2 sequences are MGHRA and YSYEKL. CDR3 size: 15 residues. In DNA, the CDR3 is TGCGCCAGCAGCCAAGAGCCGGGACTAGCGAGCGAGCAGTACTTC. It specifies CASSQEPGLASEQYF.

The chain recombines TRBV25-1 with TRBJ1-2; 8 nucleotides align to TRBD1. Germline assignment: CDR1 MGHDK and CDR2 SYGVNS. The length of the CDR3 is 12 residues. The trim removed 9 bases at V and 8 bases at J, leaving 8 bases unmatched. CDR3 region: CARQRTGYGYTF. CDR3 nucleotide sequence: TGTGCCAGACAGAGGACAGGGTACGGCTACACCTTC.

This clone has more than one count but fewer than ten. This chain joins TRBV15 and TRBJ2-5, with D perhaps being TRBD1 or TRBD2 (5 bases each). V dropped 9 bases and J dropped 4 bases, with 15 bases sitting between them. The CDR3 runs 13 residues. CDR1 and CDR2 from the germline V gene are LNHNV and YYDKDF (reference sequence). CDR3 in amino acids: CATGGQTGETQYF. The DNA for the CDR3 is TGTGCCACAGGAGGCCAAACAGGAGAGACCCAGTACTTC.

The chain is built from TRBV10-3 and TRBJ1-5; TRBD1 matches at 10 bases. The CDR3 consists of 15 residues. Germline CDR1 is ENHRY and CDR2 is SYGVKD. Germline trimming cut 6 bases from V and 5 bases from J; bases unmatched to any gene: 7. The CDR3 DNA sequence: TGTGCCATCAGCCCGGGACAGGGGACCGATCAGCCCCAGCATTTT. It is translated as CAISPGQGTDQPQHF.

The chain joins TRBV29-1 to TRBJ2-3, with unresolved D. The CDR3 spans 16 residues. Germline lookup yields CDR1 SQVTM and CDR2 ANQGSEA. The V end was cut by 0 bases, the J end by 0 bases, with 13 bases between. The CDR3 spells CSVEDPGQLSTDTQYF. The DNA for the CDR3 is TGCAGCGTTGAAGATCCGGGCCAGCTAAGCACAGATACGCAGTATTTT.

The gene calls are TRBV6-6 and TRBJ2-1; D may correspond to TRBD1 or TRBD2 (6 bases each). The germline V and J ends were trimmed by 8 bases and 1 base, with 18 bases remaining between them. CDR1 is MNHNY, CDR2 SVGAGI, per germline (reference sequence). This CDR3 spans 16 amino acids. CDR3 amino acids: CASLGPGGQSYNEQFF. In DNA form, the CDR3 reads TGTGCCAGCCTCGGCCCCGGGGGCCAATCCTACAATGAGCAGTTCTTC.

The chain carries TRBV13 and TRBJ1-6; possible D gene TRBD1, 6 bases. The CDR3 contains 15 residues. The germline V and J ends were trimmed by 5 bases and 7 bases, with 15 bases remaining between them. Germline V gene data show CDR1 as PRHDT and CDR2 as FYEKMQ (reference sequence). Here the CDR3 reads CASSPNFGGNSPLHF. Written as DNA, the CDR3 is TGTGCCAGCAGCCCGAATTTCGGGGGCAATTCACCCCTCCACTTT.

The rearrangement uses TRBV29-1 and TRBJ1-2; D is unclear. Germline lookup yields CDR1 SQVTM and CDR2 ANQGSEA. V was shortened by 3 bases and J by 4 bases, with 15 bases between the two germline ends. This CDR3 has 14 residues. The CDR3 region has the DNA TGCAGCGTTGATGGGCAGGCGCCCTTCTATGGCTACACCTTC. Encoded protein: CSVDGQAPFYGYTF.

The CDR3 coding sequence is TGCGCCAGCAGCCAAACAGGGGAAGGGTGGACTGAAGCTTTCTTT. Translating it yields CASSQTGEGWTEAFF. The chain carries TRBV4-1 and TRBJ1-1; 7 nucleotides align to TRBD1. This CDR3 contains 15 residues. The V segment lost 2 bases and the J segment 5 bases; nucleotides outside the gene matches: 8. The germline V gene encodes CDR1 MGHRA and CDR2 YSYEKL.

The chain combines TRBV7-9 with TRBJ1-6, with D perhaps TRBD1 (6 bases). V lost 5 bases, J lost 9 bases, and 20 bases lay in between. The CDR3 runs 16 residues. Germline CDR1 reads SEHNR; CDR2 reads FQNEAQ (reference sequence). The CDR3 region has the DNA TGTGCCAGCAGCGTTAACCAGGGGAAAGGGACTTCACCCCTCCACTTT. It encodes CASSVNQGKGTSPLHF.

The chain employs TRBV7-6 and TRBJ2-2, with D possibly TRBD2 on 6 matching bases. Germline V gene sequence: CDR1 SGHVS, CDR2 FNYEAQ. The CDR3 sequence is 15 residues long. V gave up 5 bases and J gave up 0 bases, with 10 bases separating them. The CDR3 loop is CASSPWGANTGELFF. The CDR3 region has the DNA TGTGCCAGCAGCCCGTGGGGGGCGAACACCGGGGAGCTGTTTTTT.

A few counts support this clone. V is TRBV2 and J is TRBJ2-2; D perhaps matches TRBD2 (6 bases). Trimming stripped 3 bases from V and 5 bases from J, with 10 bases between. There are 14 residues in the CDR3. Germline-derived CDR1 and CDR2 are SNHLY and FYNNEI. CDR3 bases: TGTGCCAGCAGTGAGCCTAGCGCAACCGGGGAGCTGTTTTTT. Translating gives CASSEPSATGELFF.

V gene TRBV2 combines with J gene TRBJ1-2; 9 nucleotides match TRBD1. This CDR3 spans 14 amino acids. In germline, CDR1 is SNHLY, CDR2 FYNNEI. V trimming: 3 bases; J trimming: 5 bases; junction bases outside the gene matches: 4. CDR3 nucleotides: TGTGCCAGCAGTGAGGGACAGGGTTGGTATGGCTACACCTTC. Its protein is CASSEGQGWYGYTF.

The J gene is TRBJ2-1, the V gene TRBV9; maybe TRBD1 (5 bases). The CDR3 contains 12 residues. Germline V gives CDR1 SGDLS, CDR2 YYNGEE. V lost 0 bases and J 11 bases, leaving 9 bases between the germline ends. CDR3 DNA: TGTGCCAGCAGCGTAGGGAAGGGGAAGCAGTTCTTC. This translates into CASSVGKGKQFF. Full variable domain (rest looked up from reference TRBV9 and TRBJ2-1): DSGVTQTPKHLITATGQRVTLRCSPRSGDLSVYWYQQSLDQGLQFLIQYYNGEERAKGNILERFSAQQFPDLHSELNLSSLELGDSALYFCASSVGKGKQFFGPGTRLTVL.

The chain joins TRBV6-5 to TRBJ1-2; D is undetermined. The CDR3 runs to 14 residues. Germline V lookup: CDR1 MNHEY, CDR2 SVGAGI. V lost 6 bases and J 2 bases, leaving 13 bases between the germline ends. The CDR3 sequence is CASRQAGGNYGYTF. The CDR3 coding sequence is TGTGCCAGCAGGCAAGCCGGCGGCAACTATGGCTACACCTTC.

This clone turned up a few times. The rearrangement uses TRBV18 and TRBJ2-1; 10 bases fit TRBD1. The ends lost 5 bases at V and 4 bases at J; junction bases unmatched: 8. Germline loops: CDR1 KGHSH, CDR2 LQKENI. CDR3 length equals 16 residues. The CDR3 spells CASSIKGTGDYNEQFF. The CDR3 bases are TGTGCCAGCTCAATAAAAGGGACAGGGGATTACAATGAGCAGTTCTTC.